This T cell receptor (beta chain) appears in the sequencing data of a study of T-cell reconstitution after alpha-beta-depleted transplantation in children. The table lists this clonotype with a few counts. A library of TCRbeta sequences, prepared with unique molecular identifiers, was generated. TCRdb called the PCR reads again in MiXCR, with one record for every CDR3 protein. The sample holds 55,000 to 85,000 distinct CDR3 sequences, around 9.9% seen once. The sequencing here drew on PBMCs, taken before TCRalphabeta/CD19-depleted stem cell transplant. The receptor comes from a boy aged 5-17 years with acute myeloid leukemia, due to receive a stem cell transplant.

The CDR3 bases are TGTGCCATCAGTGAGGGACCGGGACTGTATACGCAGTATTTT. It yields the protein CAISEGPGLYTQYF. The genes are TRBV10-3 and TRBJ2-3; a possible D gene is TRBD2 (6 bases). The CDR3 has 14 residues. Per germline, CDR1 ENHRY and CDR2 SYGVKD. Trimming took 2 bases from V and 7 from J, leaving 13 bases between them.